One sample yielded the 6 T cell receptor beta chains listed below, sequenced in a study of regulatory T cells in long-lasting Graves disease. Time point reported: newly diagnosed GD, antithyroid drugs for less than 3 months. The TCR library used RNA extracted from PBMCs. Arm-PCR of CDR3 regions and iRepertoire HTBI primers were the basis on which TCR beta libraries were built. One entry per CDR3 protein, called by TCRdb with MiXCR from the multiplex PCR reads. The data hold a few hundred thousand distinct CDR3 sequences, with around 19% observed a single time. Separately, the same data were catalogued under a study of T cells in Graves' hyperthyroidism and ophthalmopathy.

This sample comprised peripheral blood mononuclear cells (PBMCs), obtained at new diagnosis, from a patient treated with antithyroid drugs. These receptor sequences come from a woman aged 25 to 39 with Graves disease.

This clonotype was seen many times. The V and J genes are TRBV7-2 and TRBJ1-4, with D unresolved. Trimming removed 1 base from V and 7 bases from J, with 4 bases in between. Germline values: CDR1 SGHTA, CDR2 FQGNSA. The CDR3 is 12 residues long. The CDR3 reads CASSLVGEKLFF. The CDR3 DNA reads as TGTGCCAGCAGCTTAGTCGGTGAAAAACTGTTTTTT.

This clonotype was counted many times. The chain uses TRBV28 and TRBJ1-5; 7 nucleotides align to TRBD1. This CDR3 contains 15 residues. V shed 6 bases and J 2 bases; nucleotides not matched to a gene: 7. Germline lookup yields CDR1 MDHEN and CDR2 SYDVKM. The CDR3 region has the DNA TGTGCCAGCAGCCTGGGAACAGGGGGCAATCAGCCCCAGCATTTT. Translation gives CASSLGTGGNQPQHF. Full variable domain (missing parts from reference TRBV28 and TRBJ1-5): DVKVTQSSRYLVKRTGEKVFLECVQDMDHENMFWYRQDPGLGLRLIYFSYDVKMKEKGDIPEGYSVSREKKERFSLILESASTNQTSMYLCASSLGTGGNQPQHFGDGTRLSIL.

The table lists this clonotype with many counts. This chain uses TRBV7-9 with TRBJ1-2; 11 bases align to TRBD1. Germline V CDR1 and CDR2: SEHNR, FQNEAQ (reference sequence). This CDR3 spans 15 amino acids. V was clipped by 5 bases and J by 4 bases; unmatched bases: 6. The CDR3, as DNA: TGTGCCAGCAGCGGGGGACAGGGGGGAGTCTATGGCTACACCTTC. It encodes CASSGGQGGVYGYTF.

Ten or more counts support this clonotype. The J gene is TRBJ2-2, the V gene TRBV12-3 or TRBV12-4, with D perhaps being TRBD1 or TRBD2 (5 bases each). The ends were cut back, 0 bases at V and 0 bases at J, with 5 bases in the middle. CDR3 length: 15 residues. DNA of the CDR3: TGTGCCAGCAGTTTAGCGGGGGCGAACACCGGGGAGCTGTTTTTT. It translates to CASSLAGANTGELFF.

This clonotype was picked up many times. The V and J genes are TRBV19 and TRBJ2-2; D call uncertain. Trimming removed 0 bases at V and 5 bases at J, with 16 bases between. The CDR3 is 17 residues long. CDR1 is LNHDA and CDR2 is SQIVND in the germline V gene (reference sequence). The CDR3 nucleotides are TGTGCCAGTAGTATAGATGTGACATTCGGAGTAACCGGGGAGCTGTTTTTT. The encoded protein is CASSIDVTFGVTGELFF.

The sample holds many counts of this clonotype. The CDR3 bases are TGCGCCAGCAGCTTGACCGGGACATCGAATGGACAGCCCCAGCATTTT. It specifies CASSLTGTSNGQPQHF. This chain connects TRBV5-1 to TRBJ1-5; D is perhaps TRBD1 (6 bases). Trimming took off 1 base at V and 7 bases at J, with 18 bases between the two ends. The CDR3 covers 16 residues. Germline V gene sequence: CDR1 SGHRS, CDR2 YFSETQ. The entire variable domain, with the rest obtained from reference TRBV5-1 and TRBJ1-5, is as follows: KAGVTQTPRYLIKTRGQQVTLSCSPISGHRSVSWYQQTPGQGLQFLFEYFSETQRNKGNFPGRFSGRQFSNSRSEMNVSTLELGDSALYLCASSLTGTSNGQPQHFGDGTRLSIL.